Sequencing of this T cell receptor (beta chain) was carried out in a study of T-cell reconstitution after alpha-beta-depleted transplantation in children. Study-wide findings and caveats: The origin of high day-60 TCRbeta diversity in some patients lay in surviving recipient T cells and thymic progenitors. Reported findings indicate that, about two months after transplant, alpha-beta T cells came from several hundred expanded clones, which were derived from non-depleted graft cells. When one year had passed after transplant, most T-cell counts and diversity came from newly produced T cells.

Molecular barcoding with unique molecular identifiers was used for the TCRbeta library. TCRdb reprocessed the PCR reads via MiXCR and lists one record per CDR3 protein. The sample yields approximately 1,000,000 distinct CDR3 sequences, about 31% seen once. The V gene's germline CDR1 is MNHEY and CDR2 SVGEGT. Trimming took off 4 bases at V and 6 bases at J, with 11 bases between the two ends. This CDR3 region has 13 residues. A remark on this clonotype: Its antigen is undetermined.

The rearrangement uses TRBV6-2 or TRBV6-3 and TRBJ2-3; no clear D gene. The material was PBMCs, mostly from graft donor cells, obtained 360 days after TCRalphabeta/CD19-depleted stem cell transplant. The clonotype comes from a boy less than two years old who had a stem cell transplant for SCID, so the T cells may come from the graft donor. The CDR3 reads CASSFVPRDTQYF. DNA for the CDR3: TGTGCCAGCAGTTTTGTCCCCCGTGATACGCAGTATTTT.